These 4 T cell receptor beta chains share one sample of origin, sequenced in a study of shared clonotypes between healthy human individuals. Selected positively for CCR7 and CD45RO-negative, naive CD8 cells excluded terminally differentiated effector memory CD45RA+ cells. Measured with immunoSEQ multiplex PCR; TCRdb has only the in-frame clones, and not every one. The sample consists of about 550,000 clones, less than 97% of them appearing once. Material for sequencing was naive CD8+ T cells sorted from blood. Source of these receptors: a woman aged 25 to 39 in good health.

The genes are TRBV4-1 and TRBJ2-5; 9 bases agree with TRBD1. V lost 1 base to trimming and J lost 6 bases; unmatched junction nucleotides: 6. CDR1 is MGHRA, CDR2 YSYEKL, per germline. CDR3 size: 15 residues. DNA of the CDR3: TGCGCCAGCAGCCAAGGAGGACAGGGGAGAAAGACCCAGTACTTC. Translated, it gives CASSQGGQGRKTQYF.

The chain joins TRBV30 to TRBJ2-1; 9 positions match TRBD2. The junction had 11 bases not matched to a gene; V was cut back by 4 bases and J by 10 bases. Germline V CDR1 and CDR2: GTSNPN, SVGIG (reference sequence). The CDR3 is made up of 14 amino acids. The CDR3 bases are TGTGCCTGGATTTCCGAAGGGCTAGCGGGAGAGCAGTTCTTC. This sequence encodes CAWISEGLAGEQFF. Based on the CDR3 plus reference TRBV30 and TRBJ2-1, the full variable domain is SQTIHQWPATLVQPVGSPLSLECTVEGTSNPNLYWYRQAAGRGLQLLFYSVGIGQISSEVPQNLSASRPQDRQFILSSKKLLLSDSGFYLCAWISEGLAGEQFFGPGTRLTVL.

V and J are TRBV5-5 and TRBJ2-5; a weak D match, TRBD2 (6 bases). The CDR3 loop spans 13 amino acids. V was pared by 1 base and J by 4 bases, with 8 bases between. The germline CDR1 and CDR2 sequences are SGHKS and YYEKEE (reference sequence). CDR3 in DNA: TGTGCCAGCAGCTTGCCCGGGAGAGAGACCCAGTACTTC. This gives the protein CASSLPGRETQYF.

In DNA, the CDR3 is TGTGCCAGCAGTCAAGCCAACCGGGTCAGTCAATACGAGCAGTACTTC. As protein: CASSQANRVSQYEQYF. V usage is TRBV28 and J usage is TRBJ2-7; D remains ambiguous. Germline CDR1 reads MDHEN; CDR2 reads SYDVKM. Trimming shortened V by 5 bases and J by 4 bases, and 21 bases separated the two germline ends. The CDR3 sequence is 16 residues long.